These T cell receptor beta chains were read from a single sample in a study of blood T cell repertoires in COVID-19. Assay used: immunoSEQ multiplex PCR; TCRdb lists only in-frame clones, some missing. This sample carries roughly 290,000 clones, 70% to 90% of them seen once, and the ten largest clones take about 4.3%. The sample comprised PBMCs or T cells enriched from blood (not recorded which). Every receptor here comes from a woman aged 25 to 39 who had recovered from COVID-19. Both conserved end residues are part of each CDR3.

>TRBV5-1|15
CASSPLGTGINEQYF
>TRBV11-2|14
CASSLQVAKNIQYF
>TRBV19|13
CASSFGDRDGYTF
>TRBV7-9|16
CASSYQTGQLGNTIYF
>TRBV24-1|17
CATSDLGQGGYNSPLHF
>TRBV27|17
CASSLTVFSGAVYGYTF
>TRBV29-1|13
CSVGGRGTDTQYF
>TRBV18|17
CASSPAGTGVGLEKLFF
>TRBV5-5|17
CASSPFARQGANYGYTF
>TRBV7-8|13
CASSLSSSGELFF
>TRBV5-6|15
CASSSDRGHFLDEYF
>TRBV27|13
CASSTIKDSKLFF
>TRBV7-9|14
CASTNPAGNTEAFF
>TRBV18|14
CASSRGAQTYEQYF
>TRBV4-1|16
CASSQDPGVTNEKLFF
>TRBV3-1/TRBV3-2|15
CASSPVRKRTGELFF
>TRBV7-2|20
CASSLAQYTGYLPTDTEAFF
>TRBV3-1/TRBV3-2|18
CASSPVIRRSDMNTEAFF
>TRBV28|15
CASSNAMTGINGYTF
>TRBV19|15
CASIRGGAGNQPQHF
>TRBV7-9|17
CASSLVAGTSRRKGYTF